This T cell receptor beta chain was captured by sequencing in a study of cytomegalovirus exposure and HLA in healthy donors. The CDR3 totals 13 residues. The V gene's germline CDR1 is SEHNR and CDR2 FQNEAQ (reference sequence). Concerning this clone: Its target is not known. One junction end does not reproduce the germline sequence, and a read error may be involved.

Study-level points and caveats: An apparent linkage of common viral pathogens to several of the most significant clusters emerged in a later analysis. A prior analysis recorded that most TCR beta V segments were productive about 87% or about 30% of the time. Cytomegalovirus-associated TCR beta chains were listed, numbering roughly 150.

PCR used 60 Vbeta primers and 13 Jbeta primers. Assay: immunoSEQ multiplex PCR; the TCRdb copy retains only in-frame clones and omits some. This table has approximately 170,000 clones, roughly 79% appearing once. The TCR sequence derives from a man aged 40-50 years in good health and CMV-seronegative. Sequencing used PBMCs. The genes are TRBV7-9 and TRBJ2-1; possible D gene TRBD2, 5 bases. DNA for the CDR3: TGTTCCAGCAGCTTAACACTAGACTATGAGCAGTTCTTC. The encoded protein is CSSSLTLDYEQFF.